What follows describes a single TCR beta chain. The sample comes from a study of blood T cell repertoires in COVID-19. Study context: Researchers got acute and convalescent COVID-19 samples from the United States, Italy and Spain. PBMCs, B-cell-depleted T cells, or T cells provided the cDNA or gDNA that made up the material.

Per the authors' pipeline: For nucleated cells, counts were estimated from reference gene primer amplification. Profiled with immunoSEQ multiplex PCR; TCRdb holds only in-frame clones, not every one. Clonal size and the V and J genes are those of that table, whereas D and trimming came from the DNA. The sample records about 61,000 clones, roughly three quarters being singletons. V lost 3 bases and J lost 4, with 7 bases in between. Germline V lookup: CDR1 MDHEN, CDR2 SYDVKM. This CDR3 has 12 amino acids. This TCR came from a woman between 65 and 79 years old with acute or convalescent COVID-19. Sequenced: peripheral blood. The chain couples TRBV28 to TRBJ2-7, with D perhaps TRBD2 (6 bases). DNA for the CDR3: TGTGCCAGCAGTTTGAGCGGGTACGAGCAGTACTTC. This gives the protein CASSLSGYEQYF.